The 27 T cell receptor beta chains listed next were all sequenced from one sample in a study of T cells after posttransplantation cyclophosphamide. Method: immunoSEQ multiplex PCR; TCRdb's copy keeps in-frame clones and lacks some. This repertoire lists tens of thousands of clones without singletons; 2.7% sits in the top ten. The sample was PBMCs. The receptors here all came from a woman between 55 and 75 years old in good health, CMV-negative, and a related stem cell transplant donor.

This clone was seen ten or more times. The rearrangement joins TRBV5-4 to TRBJ2-1, with D maybe TRBD2 (6 bases). The germline V and J ends were trimmed by 4 bases and 6 bases, with 14 bases remaining between them. Germline V gives CDR1 SGHNT, CDR2 YYREEE (reference sequence). This CDR3 has 14 amino acids. The CDR3 DNA is TGTGCCAGCAGCCCGAAGACGACTAGCAATGAGCAGTTCTTC. This codes for CASSPKTTSNEQFF.

This clone has at least ten counts. The CDR3 bases are TGCGCCAGCAGTGACCGTTGGGGGGTCGATGGTGAAGCTTTCTTT. Protein product: CASSDRWGVDGEAFF. This chain uses TRBV10-1 with TRBJ1-1, with D possibly being TRBD1 (5 bases). Germline lookup yields CDR1 WNHNN and CDR2 SYGVQD (reference sequence). V was clipped by 3 bases and J by 7 bases, with 18 bases between them. The CDR3 contains 15 residues.

This chain uses TRBV24-1 with TRBJ2-3; 7 bases fit TRBD1. This CDR3 comprises 16 residues. Germline CDR1 and CDR2: KGHDR and SFDVKD. J lost 2 bases, V lost 0 bases, and 4 bases had no gene match. The CDR3 loop is CATSDLSDRATDTQYF. For the CDR3, the DNA is TGTGCCACCAGTGATTTGAGCGACAGGGCCACAGATACGCAGTATTTT.

This clone showed up many times. The rearrangement uses TRBV7-3 and TRBJ2-1; 8 positions match TRBD2. Germline V gene lookup returns CDR1 SGHTA and CDR2 FQGTGA. J was trimmed by 1 base and V by 7 bases; bases with no gene match: 9. The CDR3 totals 16 residues. The CDR3 loop reads CASTQAGGTSYNEQFF. In DNA, the CDR3 is TGTGCCAGCACCCAGGCGGGAGGAACGTCCTACAATGAGCAGTTCTTC.

This clone appeared many times. V usage is TRBV2 and J usage is TRBJ1-4, with 10 positions matching TRBD1. The CDR3 loop spans 15 amino acids. V trimming: 5 bases; J trimming: 6 bases; junction bases outside the gene matches: 6. Germline CDR1 and CDR2: SNHLY and FYNNEI. DNA of the CDR3: TGTGCCAGCAGTTGGGACAGGGGTCGGGATGAAAAACTGTTTTTT. Residues: CASSWDRGRDEKLFF.

This clone was counted at least ten times. CDR3 DNA: TGTGCCTTCGGCGGGGGAAGCTCTGGAAACACCATATATTTT. Amino acids: CAFGGGSSGNTIYF. The rearrangement uses TRBV30 and TRBJ1-3; a possible D gene is TRBD1 (5 bases). Germline CDR1 and CDR2: GTSNPN and SVGIG (reference sequence). V lost 7 bases and J lost 0, with 13 bases in between. This CDR3 is built from 14 residues. Full variable domain (remainder filled in from reference TRBV30 and TRBJ1-3): SQTIHQWPATLVQPVGSPLSLECTVEGTSNPNLYWYRQAAGRGLQLLFYSVGIGQISSEVPQNLSASRPQDRQFILSSKKLLLSDSGFYLCAFGGGSSGNTIYFGEGSWLTVV.

This clone was counted between two and nine times. J is TRBJ2-5 and V is TRBV28; D gene unclear. Trimming removed 5 bases at V and 4 bases at J, with 8 bases between. Germline V lookup: CDR1 MDHEN, CDR2 SYDVKM. The CDR3 length is 12 residues. CDR3 amino acids: CASSALGETQYF. In DNA form, the CDR3 reads TGTGCCAGCAGTGCCCTCGGAGAGACCCAGTACTTC.

This clone was observed at least ten times. The chain uses TRBV19 and TRBJ2-7, with D possibly matching TRBD1 (5 bases). CDR3 length: 13 amino acids. The germline V gene has CDR1 LNHDA and CDR2 SQIVND (reference sequence). V lost 3 bases, J lost 2 bases, and 8 bases lay in between. DNA of the CDR3: TGTGCCAGTAGTATCAGGGTTGCCTACGAGCAGTACTTC. It codes for CASSIRVAYEQYF.

The sample holds many counts of this clone. Its ends do not fully match the called genes, so a read error is possible. The rearrangement links TRBV6-2 or TRBV6-3 to TRBJ1-2; D perhaps matches TRBD1 (5 bases). The germline V gene has CDR1 MNHEY and CDR2 SVGEGT. This CDR3 region has 15 residues. The CDR3 region has the DNA TGTGCCAGCAGTCACTCGGCAGGGCTGACCTATGGCTACACCTTC. Encoded protein: CASSHSAGLTYGYTF.

This clone was picked up a small number of times. The rearrangement joins TRBV5-6 to TRBJ2-5, with a possible D match to TRBD2 (6 bases). The end of the DNA fits TRBJ2-7 better, so the J call may be wrong. This CDR3 contains 14 residues. CDR1 is SGHDT and CDR2 is YYEEEE in the germline V gene. CDR3 in DNA: TGTGCCAGCAGCCCTGGGACTCGCACCTACGAGCAGTACTTC. Protein sequence: CASSPGTRTYEQYF.

This clone was detected ten times or more. The V call is TRBV7-6, the J call TRBJ1-4; D gene ambiguous. CDR3 size: 15 residues. The germline V gene encodes CDR1 SGHVS and CDR2 FNYEAQ. V lost 1 base and J 3 bases, leaving 9 bases between the germline ends. For the CDR3, the DNA is TGTGCCAGCAGCTTAGGAGGGTCGGCTAATGAAAAACTGTTTTTT. Its protein product is CASSLGGSANEKLFF. Filled out from reference TRBV7-6 and TRBJ1-4, the complete variable domain reads GAGVSQSPRYKVTKRGQDVALRCDPISGHVSLYWYRQALGQGPEFLTYFNYEAQQDKSGLPNDRFSAERPEGSISTLTIQRTEQRDSAMYRCASSLGGSANEKLFFGSGTQLSVL.

This clone was counted ten times or more. The J gene is TRBJ2-7, the V gene TRBV28, with TRBD1 as a possible D gene (6 bases). The germline V gene encodes CDR1 MDHEN and CDR2 SYDVKM. Trimming took off 4 bases at V and 7 bases at J, with 14 bases between the two ends. This CDR3 has 13 residues. In DNA, the CDR3 is TGTGCCAGCAGTTACCTGCAGGGACAAGAGCAGTACTTC. It is translated as CASSYLQGQEQYF. The whole variable domain, filled in from reference TRBV28 and TRBJ2-7, reads DVKVTQSSRYLVKRTGEKVFLECVQDMDHENMFWYRQDPGLGLRLIYFSYDVKMKEKGDIPEGYSVSREKKERFSLILESASTNQTSMYLCASSYLQGQEQYFGPGTRLTVT.

At least ten counts were recorded for this clone. The chain links TRBV19 to TRBJ2-2; 13 bases map to TRBD2. V shed 4 bases, J shed 5 bases, and the junction held 7 bases outside the gene matches. The germline CDR1 and CDR2 sequences are LNHDA and SQIVND (reference sequence). The CDR3 is 17 amino acids. The DNA of the CDR3 is TGTGCCAGTAGTACCCGATGGACTAGCGGGAGTACCGGGGAGCTGTTTTTT. Protein product: CASSTRWTSGSTGELFF.

In this sample, this clone turned up many times. The chain has TRBV7-2 and TRBJ1-3, with a tentative D call TRBD1 (5 bases). V shed 2 bases and J shed 1 base, with 6 bases lying between them. CDR3 length: 14 residues. Germline CDR1 is SGHTA and CDR2 is FQGNSA. The CDR3 is CASSLSGSGNTIYF. DNA for the CDR3: TGTGCCAGCAGCTTATCAGGGTCTGGAAACACCATATATTTT.

This clone was seen repeatedly, ten times or more. The V and J genes are TRBV12-3 or TRBV12-4 and TRBJ1-2; TRBD1 agrees at 10 bases. The V gene end was trimmed by 4 bases and the J gene end by 1 base; junction bases not matched to a gene: 3. The CDR3 is made up of 15 amino acids. The CDR3 DNA reads TGTGCCAGCAGTTACCGGGACAGGGGTAACTATGGCTACACCTTC. It codes for CASSYRDRGNYGYTF.

This clone was picked up many times. The chain uses TRBV12-3 or TRBV12-4 and TRBJ1-5; D remains ambiguous. The CDR3 runs to 15 residues. V lost 4 bases to trimming and J lost 0 bases, with 10 bases between them. This CDR3 reads CASSWSQNSNQPQHF. CDR3 nucleotide sequence: TGTGCCAGCAGTTGGTCACAGAATAGCAATCAGCCCCAGCATTTT.

At least ten counts were recorded for this clone. The chain employs TRBV19 and TRBJ2-3; 9 positions agree with TRBD2. The CDR3 spans 15 residues. CDR1 and CDR2 (germline): LNHDA, SQIVND (reference sequence). J gave up 10 bases and V 3 bases, and 11 bases lay outside the gene matches. In nucleotides, the CDR3 is TGTGCCAGTAGTATGACTAGCGGCCACTCGGGGGCGCAGTATTTT. It is translated as CASSMTSGHSGAQYF.

A few counts support this clone. V usage is TRBV24-1 and J usage is TRBJ1-2; possible D gene TRBD1, 5 bases. Trimming shortened V by 4 bases and J by 5 bases, and 13 bases separated the two germline ends. Per germline, CDR1 KGHDR and CDR2 SFDVKD. The CDR3 sequence is 14 residues long. The CDR3 nucleotides are TGTGCCACCAGTGACCCTAACGACAGATATGGCTACACCTTC. Translated, it gives CATSDPNDRYGYTF.

This clone was counted between two and nine times. CDR3 coding DNA: TGTGCCAGCAGTGGGACTAGCGGTAACACCGGGGAGCTGTTTTTT. Protein sequence: CASSGTSGNTGELFF. This chain uses TRBV6-6 with TRBJ2-2; 11 nucleotides line up with TRBD2. J lost 2 bases, V lost 5 bases, and 1 base had no gene match. From germline, CDR1 is MNHNY and CDR2 SVGAGI (reference sequence). CDR3 length: 15 amino acids.

This clone has a count of ten or more. The chain carries TRBV12-3 or TRBV12-4 and TRBJ1-2, with D tentatively TRBD1 (5 bases). V lost 6 bases, J lost 4 bases, and 15 bases lay in between. This CDR3 spans 14 amino acids. CDR3 nucleotide sequence: TGTGCCAGCAGACCCTCGGGGGTCCGCTATGGCTACACCTTC. As protein: CASRPSGVRYGYTF.

This clone was seen repeatedly, ten times or more. The V call is TRBV7-2, the J call TRBJ2-3; 7 nucleotides match TRBD1. The CDR3 runs 16 residues. V was pared by 2 bases and J by 4 bases, with 9 bases of the junction left unmatched. Germline loops: CDR1 SGHTA, CDR2 FQGNSA. The CDR3 nucleotides read TGTGCCAGCAGCTTAATGCGGGTAGGGGGCTCAGATACGCAGTATTTT. Its translation: CASSLMRVGGSDTQYF.

This clone came up many times. The chain carries TRBV4-1 and TRBJ2-4, with 12 bases that match TRBD1. Germline assignment: CDR1 MGHRA and CDR2 YSYEKL. CDR3 length: 15 residues. The junction had 6 bases not matched to a gene; V was cut back by 6 bases and J by 6 bases. The CDR3 sequence: CASRKGQGAGNIQYF. The DNA of the CDR3 is TGCGCCAGCAGAAAGGGACAGGGGGCGGGAAACATTCAGTACTTC.

There are many counts of this clone. V gene TRBV19 combines with J gene TRBJ2-3; possibly TRBD2 for D (5 bases). With 6 bases removed from V and 2 bases from J, the gap between germline ends came to 15 bases. The CDR3 consists of 15 residues. Germline V gene sequence: CDR1 LNHDA, CDR2 SQIVND (reference sequence). The CDR3 loop is CASSPGAAYTDTQYF. The CDR3, as DNA: TGTGCCAGTAGCCCTGGAGCGGCCTACACAGATACGCAGTATTTT.

This clone was observed many times. This chain connects TRBV5-4 to TRBJ2-3, with 7 bases that match TRBD1. After removal of 4 bases from V and 0 bases from J, the junction contained 2 bases not matched to a gene. Germline values: CDR1 SGHNT, CDR2 YYREEE (reference sequence). This CDR3 has 14 amino acids. The CDR3: CASSPGQSTDTQYF. In DNA form, the CDR3 reads TGTGCCAGCAGCCCGGGACAGAGCACAGATACGCAGTATTTT.

This clone was seen at least ten times. The genes are TRBV6-1 and TRBJ2-3; the match to TRBD2 covers 12 bases. Trimming removed 1 base from V and 6 bases from J; junction bases left unmatched: 5. This CDR3 is built from 16 residues. Germline CDR1 reads MNHNS; CDR2 reads SASEGT. CDR3 in DNA: TGTGCCAGCAGTGAAGGAGGACTAGCGGGGACGGATACGCAGTATTTT. Encoded protein: CASSEGGLAGTDTQYF.

This clone showed up many times. The CDR3: CASSLASSGGGSYNEQFF. CDR3 coding DNA: TGTGCCAGCAGCTTAGCGTCTAGCGGGGGGGGCTCCTACAATGAGCAGTTCTTC. The genes are TRBV7-9 and TRBJ2-1, with TRBD2 matching over 12 bases. J gave up 0 bases and V 0 bases, and 3 bases lay outside the gene matches. This CDR3 region has 18 residues. CDR1 is SEHNR and CDR2 is FQNEAQ in the germline V gene (reference sequence).

This clone was detected many times. The V call is TRBV19, the J call TRBJ1-1, with D possibly being TRBD1 (6 bases). The CDR3 totals 16 residues. The germline V and J ends were trimmed by 6 bases and 1 base, with 18 bases remaining between them. Germline loops: CDR1 LNHDA, CDR2 SQIVND (reference sequence). The CDR3 nucleotides read TGTGCCAGTAGCAGGACCCCAGGGGTGGGGAACACTGAAGCTTTCTTT. Translation: CASSRTPGVGNTEAFF.